This T cell receptor beta chain originates from a study of blood T cell repertoires in COVID-19. Background on the study: Collection of acute and convalescent COVID-19 samples took place in the United States, Italy and Spain. The analysed material was cDNA or gDNA that came from T cells, B-cell-depleted T cells, or PBMCs.

In its sample, this clone was seen a few times. Study processing details: Cell counts per sample came from amplifying reference gene primers. This table comes from immunoSEQ multiplex PCR, and its TCRdb copy is limited to in-frame clones, with some not included. V and J calls plus clone size are reproduced from that table; the DNA served to infer D and trimming. This table holds some 120,000 clones, approximately 84% found once. The trim removed 3 bases at V and 8 bases at J, leaving 3 bases unmatched. The germline gives CDR1 LNHDA, CDR2 SQIVND (reference sequence). CDR3 length: 13 amino acids. The source is a human donor in a cohort sampled during active COVID-19. The specimen was peripheral blood. The V gene is TRBV19, the J gene TRBJ2-1, with 8 bases that match TRBD2. The CDR3 region is CASSIRGGDEQFF. CDR3 bases: TGTGCCAGTAGTATCCGGGGGGGCGATGAGCAGTTCTTC.